The TCR beta chain described here comes from a study of blood T cell repertoires in COVID-19. For the study at large: In each case, the material was cDNA or gDNA derived from T cells, B-cell-depleted T cells, or PBMCs.

This CDR3 is built from 12 residues. The V end lost 6 bases, the J end lost 9 bases, and 12 bases lay between the germline ends. Using immunoSEQ multiplex PCR, the repertoire was profiled, and TCRdb retains in-frame clones only, with some absent. Altogether roughly 250,000 clones are present, roughly 84% being singletons, with the ten largest covering 8% to 9.5%. Specimen: peripheral blood. V and J are TRBV12-3 or TRBV12-4 and TRBJ1-5; tentatively, D is TRBD1 (5 bases). The receptor comes from a human donor in a cohort sampled during active COVID-19. DNA of the CDR3: TGTGCCAGCAGGGATCGAACAGGGCCCCAGCATTTT. Translating gives CASRDRTGPQHF.